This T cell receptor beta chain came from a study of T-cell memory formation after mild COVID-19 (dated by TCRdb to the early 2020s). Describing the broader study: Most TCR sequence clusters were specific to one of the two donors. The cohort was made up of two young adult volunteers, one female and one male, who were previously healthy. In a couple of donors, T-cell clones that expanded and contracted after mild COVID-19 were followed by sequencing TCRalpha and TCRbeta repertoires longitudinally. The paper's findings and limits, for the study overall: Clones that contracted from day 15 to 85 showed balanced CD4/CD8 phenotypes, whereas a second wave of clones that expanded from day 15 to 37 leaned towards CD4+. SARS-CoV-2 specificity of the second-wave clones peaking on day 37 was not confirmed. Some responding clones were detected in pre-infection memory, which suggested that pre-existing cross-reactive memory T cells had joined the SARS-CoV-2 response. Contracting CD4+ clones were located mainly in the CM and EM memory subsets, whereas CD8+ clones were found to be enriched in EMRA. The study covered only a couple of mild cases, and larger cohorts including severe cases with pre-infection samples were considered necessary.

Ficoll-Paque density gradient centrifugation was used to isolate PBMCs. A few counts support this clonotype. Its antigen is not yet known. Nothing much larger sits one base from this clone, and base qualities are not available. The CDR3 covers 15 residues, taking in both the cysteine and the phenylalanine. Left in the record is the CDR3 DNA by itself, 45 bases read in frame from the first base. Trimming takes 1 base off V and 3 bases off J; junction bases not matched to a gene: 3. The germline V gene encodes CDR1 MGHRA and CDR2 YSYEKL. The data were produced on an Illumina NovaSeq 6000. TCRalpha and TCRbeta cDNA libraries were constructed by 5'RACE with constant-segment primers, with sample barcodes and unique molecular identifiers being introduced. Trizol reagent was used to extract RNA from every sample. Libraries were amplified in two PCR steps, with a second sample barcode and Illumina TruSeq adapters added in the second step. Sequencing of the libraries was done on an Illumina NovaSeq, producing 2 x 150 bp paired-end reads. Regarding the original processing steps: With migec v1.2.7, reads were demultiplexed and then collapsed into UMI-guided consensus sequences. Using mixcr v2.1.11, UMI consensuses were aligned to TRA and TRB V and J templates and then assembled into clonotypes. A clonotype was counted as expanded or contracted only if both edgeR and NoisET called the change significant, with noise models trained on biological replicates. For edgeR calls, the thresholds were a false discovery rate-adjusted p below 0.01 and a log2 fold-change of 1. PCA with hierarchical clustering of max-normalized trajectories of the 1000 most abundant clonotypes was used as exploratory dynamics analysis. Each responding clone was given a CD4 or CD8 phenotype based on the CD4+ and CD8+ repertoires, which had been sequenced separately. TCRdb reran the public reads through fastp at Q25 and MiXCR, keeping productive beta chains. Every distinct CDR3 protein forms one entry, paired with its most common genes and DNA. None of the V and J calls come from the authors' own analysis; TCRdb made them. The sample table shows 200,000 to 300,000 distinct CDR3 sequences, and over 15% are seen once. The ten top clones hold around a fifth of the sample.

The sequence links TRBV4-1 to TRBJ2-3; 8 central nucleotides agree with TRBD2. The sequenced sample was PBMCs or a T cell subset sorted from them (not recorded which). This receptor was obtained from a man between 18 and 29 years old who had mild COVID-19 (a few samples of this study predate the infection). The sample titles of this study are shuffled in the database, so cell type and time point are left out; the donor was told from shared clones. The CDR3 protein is CASSQAGGRTDTQYF. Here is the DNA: TGCGCCAGCAGCCAAGCGGGGGGGCGTACAGATACGCAGTATTTT.